This T cell receptor beta chain came from a study of T cell responses to AZD1222 COVID-19 vaccine. Overall study context: Timing groups of about 4 and about 12 weeks for second doses were pooled. Whole-study findings and limits: Mostly white British, mostly female donors; authors suggested clonal diversity may be underestimated. At 160-218 and 743-854, vaccine-associated CD4 TCRs were dominant, and they spanned spike.

Note on this clone: Antigen specificity is unknown. An end of the junction does not agree with germline; a read error may underlie this.

Germline V gives CDR1 MNHEY, CDR2 SMNVEV (reference sequence). The CDR3 length is 13 residues. This table comes from immunoSEQ multiplex PCR, and its TCRdb copy is limited to in-frame clones, with some not included. The sample consists of some 120,000 clones, 87% of them appearing once. This material consisted of peripheral blood, taken on day 0 of AZD1222 vaccination. This TCR was recovered from an adult in good health. V and J are TRBV27 and TRBJ2-5; D unresolved. In DNA form, the CDR3 reads TGTGCCAGCAGTCCCAACTACCAAGAGCCCCAGTACTTC. Its protein product is CASSPNYQEPQYF.